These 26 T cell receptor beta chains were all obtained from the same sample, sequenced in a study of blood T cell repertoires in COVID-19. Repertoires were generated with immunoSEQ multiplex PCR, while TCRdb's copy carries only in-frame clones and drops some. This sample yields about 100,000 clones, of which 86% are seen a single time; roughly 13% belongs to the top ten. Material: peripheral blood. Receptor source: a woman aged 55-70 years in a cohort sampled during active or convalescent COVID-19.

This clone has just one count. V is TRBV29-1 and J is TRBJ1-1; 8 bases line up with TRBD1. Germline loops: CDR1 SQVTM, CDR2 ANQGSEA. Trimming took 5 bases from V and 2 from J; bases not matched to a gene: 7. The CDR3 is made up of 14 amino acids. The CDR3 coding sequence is TGCAGCGTTAAAAGCGACAGGGGTAACACTGAAGCTTTCTTT. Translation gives CSVKSDRGNTEAFF.

CDR3 protein: CASSLGQGNSPLHF. The CDR3 nucleotides read TGCGCCAGCAGCTTGGGACAGGGCAACTCACCCCTCCACTTT. J is TRBJ1-6 and V is TRBV5-1; the match to TRBD1 covers 7 bases. V shed 0 bases, J shed 10 bases, and the junction held 4 bases outside the gene matches. The CDR3 extends over 14 amino acids. The germline CDR1 and CDR2 sequences are SGHRS and YFSETQ.

The CDR3 nucleotides read TGTGCCAGCTCACCGGGACAGGACCTCTATGGCTACACCTTC. Translating gives CASSPGQDLYGYTF. V and J are TRBV18 and TRBJ1-2; 8 bases fit TRBD1. Trimming cost V 3 bases and J 4 bases; bases outside gene matches: 4. CDR1 and CDR2 from the germline V gene are KGHSH and LQKENI. The CDR3 is made up of 14 amino acids.

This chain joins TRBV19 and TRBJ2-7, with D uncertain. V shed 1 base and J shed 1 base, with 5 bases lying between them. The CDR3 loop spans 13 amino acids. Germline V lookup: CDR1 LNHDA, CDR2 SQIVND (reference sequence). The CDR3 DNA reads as TGTGCCAGTAGTATAGGGGCTTCCTACGAGCAGTACTTC. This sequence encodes CASSIGASYEQYF.

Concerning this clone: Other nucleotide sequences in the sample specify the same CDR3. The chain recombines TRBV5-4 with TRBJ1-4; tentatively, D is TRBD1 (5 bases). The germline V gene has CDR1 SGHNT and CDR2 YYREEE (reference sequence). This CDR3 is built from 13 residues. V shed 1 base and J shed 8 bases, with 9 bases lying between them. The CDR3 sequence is CASSLQGGEKLFF. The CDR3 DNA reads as TGTGCCAGCAGCTTGCAGGGAGGGGAAAAACTGTTTTTT.

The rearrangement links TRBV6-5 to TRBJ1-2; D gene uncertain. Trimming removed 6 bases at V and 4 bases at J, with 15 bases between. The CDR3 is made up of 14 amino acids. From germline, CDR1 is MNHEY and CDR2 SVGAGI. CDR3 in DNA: TGTGCCAGCAGCCCGCGGGAAAGCGGCTATGGCTACACCTTC. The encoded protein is CASSPRESGYGYTF.

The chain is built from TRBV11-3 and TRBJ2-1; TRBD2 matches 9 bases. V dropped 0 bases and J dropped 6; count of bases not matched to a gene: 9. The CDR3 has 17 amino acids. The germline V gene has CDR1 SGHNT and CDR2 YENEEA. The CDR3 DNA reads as TGTGCCAGCAGCTTAGAATCCAGCGGGGGGTACTTCAATGAGCAGTTCTTC. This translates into CASSLESSGGYFNEQFF. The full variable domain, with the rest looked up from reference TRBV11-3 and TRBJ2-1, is EAGVVQSPRYKIIEKKQPVAFWCNPISGHNTLYWYLQNLGQGPELLIRYENEEAVDDSQLPKDRFSAERLKGVDSTLKIQPAELGDSAVYLCASSLESSGGYFNEQFFGPGTRLTVL.

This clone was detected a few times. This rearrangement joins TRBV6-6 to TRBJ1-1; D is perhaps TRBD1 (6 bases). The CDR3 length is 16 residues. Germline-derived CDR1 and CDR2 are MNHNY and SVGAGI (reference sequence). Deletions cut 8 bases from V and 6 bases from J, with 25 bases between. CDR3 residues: CASGPGLRGRWAEAFF. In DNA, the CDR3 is TGTGCCAGCGGACCGGGCCTCAGGGGCAGGTGGGCTGAAGCTTTCTTT.

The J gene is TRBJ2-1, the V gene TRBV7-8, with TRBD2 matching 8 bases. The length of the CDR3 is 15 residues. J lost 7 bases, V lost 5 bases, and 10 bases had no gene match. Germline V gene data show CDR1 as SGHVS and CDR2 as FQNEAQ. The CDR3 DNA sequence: TGTGCCAGCAGCCCCCCCGGGACTAGATATAATGAGCAGTTCTTC. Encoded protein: CASSPPGTRYNEQFF.

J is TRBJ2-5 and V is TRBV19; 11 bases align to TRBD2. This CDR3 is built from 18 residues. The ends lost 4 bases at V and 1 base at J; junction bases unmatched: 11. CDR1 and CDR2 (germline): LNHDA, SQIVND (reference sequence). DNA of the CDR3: TGTGCCAGTAGTAAGGGAGAGGGACTAGCGGCCACCCAAGAGACCCAGTACTTC. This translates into CASSKGEGLAATQETQYF.

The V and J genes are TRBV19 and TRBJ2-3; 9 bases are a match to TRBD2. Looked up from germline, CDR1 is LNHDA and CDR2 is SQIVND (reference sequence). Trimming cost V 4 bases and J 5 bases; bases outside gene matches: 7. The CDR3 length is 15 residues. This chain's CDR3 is CASSRIAGARDTQYF. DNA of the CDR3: TGTGCCAGTAGTAGGATAGCGGGAGCGAGAGATACGCAGTATTTT.

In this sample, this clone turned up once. The CDR3 DNA follows: TGTGCCAGCAGTCGTCCAGTAACAGATACGCAGTATTTT. It specifies CASSRPVTDTQYF. This rearrangement joins TRBV6-5 to TRBJ2-3; D not certain. The CDR3 covers 13 residues. Germline V gene sequence: CDR1 MNHEY, CDR2 SVGAGI. The germline V and J ends were trimmed by 5 bases and 3 bases, with 9 bases remaining between them.

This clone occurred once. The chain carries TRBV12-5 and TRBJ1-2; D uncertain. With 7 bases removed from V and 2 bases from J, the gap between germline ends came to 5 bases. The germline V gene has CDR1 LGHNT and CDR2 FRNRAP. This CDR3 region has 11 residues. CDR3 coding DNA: TGTGCTAGTGCCAGAAACTATGGCTACACCTTC. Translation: CASARNYGYTF.

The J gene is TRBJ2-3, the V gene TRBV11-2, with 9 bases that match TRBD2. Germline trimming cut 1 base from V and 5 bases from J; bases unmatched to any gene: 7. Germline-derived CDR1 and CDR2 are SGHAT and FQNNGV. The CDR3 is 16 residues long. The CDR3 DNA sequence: TGTGCCAGCAGCTTAGTTAGCGGGAGAGGGGGAGATACGCAGTATTTT. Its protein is CASSLVSGRGGDTQYF.

The DNA of the CDR3 is TGTGCCAGCACCCTAGGGCAGGCTAGCGTGAATGAGCAGTTCTTC. Protein: CASTLGQASVNEQFF. The rearrangement joins TRBV27 to TRBJ2-1, with D perhaps matching TRBD2 (6 bases). The CDR3 runs to 15 residues. Trimming removed 7 bases from V and 7 bases from J, with 20 bases in between. Germline V gives CDR1 MNHEY, CDR2 SMNVEV (reference sequence).

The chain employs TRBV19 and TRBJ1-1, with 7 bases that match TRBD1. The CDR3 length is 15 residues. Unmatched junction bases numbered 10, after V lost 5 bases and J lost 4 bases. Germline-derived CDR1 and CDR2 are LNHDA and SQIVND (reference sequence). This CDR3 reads CASSRMNRQGTEAFF. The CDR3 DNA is TGTGCCAGTAGTCGTATGAACCGACAGGGCACTGAAGCTTTCTTT.

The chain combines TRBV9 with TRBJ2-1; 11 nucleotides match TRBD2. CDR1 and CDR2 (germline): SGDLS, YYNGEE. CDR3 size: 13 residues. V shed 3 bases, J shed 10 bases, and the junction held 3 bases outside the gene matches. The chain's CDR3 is CASSAPSGGEQFF. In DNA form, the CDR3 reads TGTGCCAGCAGCGCCCCTAGCGGGGGGGAGCAGTTCTTC.

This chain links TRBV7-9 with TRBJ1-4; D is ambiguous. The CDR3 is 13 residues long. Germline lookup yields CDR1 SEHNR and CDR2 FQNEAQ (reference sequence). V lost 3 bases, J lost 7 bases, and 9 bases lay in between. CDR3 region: CASSLSRLEKLFF. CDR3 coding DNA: TGTGCCAGCAGCTTGAGCCGACTTGAAAAACTGTTTTTT.

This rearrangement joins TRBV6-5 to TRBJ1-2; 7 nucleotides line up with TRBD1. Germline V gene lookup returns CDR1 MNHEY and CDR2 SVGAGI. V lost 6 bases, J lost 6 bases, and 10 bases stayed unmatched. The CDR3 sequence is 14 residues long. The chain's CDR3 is CASRVITGADGYTF. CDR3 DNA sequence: TGTGCCAGCAGGGTGATTACAGGGGCGGATGGCTACACCTTC.

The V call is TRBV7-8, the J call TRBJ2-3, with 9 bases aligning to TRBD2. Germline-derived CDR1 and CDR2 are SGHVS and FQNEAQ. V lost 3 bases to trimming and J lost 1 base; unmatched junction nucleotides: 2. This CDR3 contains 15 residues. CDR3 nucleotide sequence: TGTGCCAGCAGCTTCCTAGCGGGGCGCACAGATACGCAGTATTTT. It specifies CASSFLAGRTDTQYF.

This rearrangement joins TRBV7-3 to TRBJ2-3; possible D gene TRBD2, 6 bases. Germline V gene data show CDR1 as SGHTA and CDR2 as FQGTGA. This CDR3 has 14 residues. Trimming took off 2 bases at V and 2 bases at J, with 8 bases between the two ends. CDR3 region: CASSLGTFTDTQYF. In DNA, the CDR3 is TGTGCCAGCAGCTTAGGGACTTTCACAGATACGCAGTATTTT.

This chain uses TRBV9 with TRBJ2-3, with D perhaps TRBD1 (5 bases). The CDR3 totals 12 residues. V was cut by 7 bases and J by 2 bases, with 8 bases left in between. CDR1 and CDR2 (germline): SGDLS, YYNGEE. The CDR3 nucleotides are TGTGCCAGCGGCAGGGACACAGATACGCAGTATTTT. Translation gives CASGRDTDTQYF.

CDR3 nucleotides: TGCGCCAGCGGGATCAGGGCTCGTCAGCCCCAGCATTTT. The encoded protein is CASGIRARQPQHF. V usage is TRBV10-2 and J usage is TRBJ1-5; possibly TRBD1 for D (5 bases). In germline, CDR1 is WSHSY, CDR2 SAAADI. With 8 bases removed from V and 6 bases from J, the gap between germline ends came to 14 bases. The CDR3 has 13 residues.

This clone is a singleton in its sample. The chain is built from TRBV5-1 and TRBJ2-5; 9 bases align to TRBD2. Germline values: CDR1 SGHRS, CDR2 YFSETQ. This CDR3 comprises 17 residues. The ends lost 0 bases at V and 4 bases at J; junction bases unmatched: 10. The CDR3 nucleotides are TGCGCCAGCAGCTTGGGGGTGGGCGGGGGGGCCCGAGAGACCCAGTACTTC. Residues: CASSLGVGGGARETQYF.

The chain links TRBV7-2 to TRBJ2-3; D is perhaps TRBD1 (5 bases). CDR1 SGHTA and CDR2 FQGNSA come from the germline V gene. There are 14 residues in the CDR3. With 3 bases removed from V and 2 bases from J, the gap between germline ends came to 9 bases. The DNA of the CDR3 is TGTGCCAGCAGCTTGGACATTTCCACAGATACGCAGTATTTT. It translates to CASSLDISTDTQYF.

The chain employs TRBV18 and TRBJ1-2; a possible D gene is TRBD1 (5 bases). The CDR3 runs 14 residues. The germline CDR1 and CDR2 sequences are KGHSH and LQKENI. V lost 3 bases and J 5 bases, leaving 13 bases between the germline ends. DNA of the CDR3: TGTGCCAGCTCACCGTCCAGGGAAGGGTATGGCTACACCTTC. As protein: CASSPSREGYGYTF.